Below, one TCR beta chain is given with its context. Sequencing used immunoSEQ multiplex PCR; TCRdb keeps in-frame clones, though not all of them. The sample yields about 110,000 clones, 91% seen once. These data are taken from a study of T cell changes during pregnancy in multiple sclerosis. The germline V gene has CDR1 SGHRS and CDR2 YFSETQ. The CDR3 loop spans 15 amino acids. The V and J ends lost 0 bases and 2 bases, in that order; junction bases with no gene match: 2. Sequenced here: peripheral blood, sampled before pregnancy. The source is a female donor with multiple sclerosis, enrolled in a pregnancy study. This chain uses TRBV5-1 with TRBJ2-7; 10 bases line up with TRBD2. The CDR3 DNA reads as TGCGCCAGCAGCTTGGGAGCGGGAGGGACCTACGAGCAGTACTTC. Amino acids: CASSLGAGGTYEQYF.